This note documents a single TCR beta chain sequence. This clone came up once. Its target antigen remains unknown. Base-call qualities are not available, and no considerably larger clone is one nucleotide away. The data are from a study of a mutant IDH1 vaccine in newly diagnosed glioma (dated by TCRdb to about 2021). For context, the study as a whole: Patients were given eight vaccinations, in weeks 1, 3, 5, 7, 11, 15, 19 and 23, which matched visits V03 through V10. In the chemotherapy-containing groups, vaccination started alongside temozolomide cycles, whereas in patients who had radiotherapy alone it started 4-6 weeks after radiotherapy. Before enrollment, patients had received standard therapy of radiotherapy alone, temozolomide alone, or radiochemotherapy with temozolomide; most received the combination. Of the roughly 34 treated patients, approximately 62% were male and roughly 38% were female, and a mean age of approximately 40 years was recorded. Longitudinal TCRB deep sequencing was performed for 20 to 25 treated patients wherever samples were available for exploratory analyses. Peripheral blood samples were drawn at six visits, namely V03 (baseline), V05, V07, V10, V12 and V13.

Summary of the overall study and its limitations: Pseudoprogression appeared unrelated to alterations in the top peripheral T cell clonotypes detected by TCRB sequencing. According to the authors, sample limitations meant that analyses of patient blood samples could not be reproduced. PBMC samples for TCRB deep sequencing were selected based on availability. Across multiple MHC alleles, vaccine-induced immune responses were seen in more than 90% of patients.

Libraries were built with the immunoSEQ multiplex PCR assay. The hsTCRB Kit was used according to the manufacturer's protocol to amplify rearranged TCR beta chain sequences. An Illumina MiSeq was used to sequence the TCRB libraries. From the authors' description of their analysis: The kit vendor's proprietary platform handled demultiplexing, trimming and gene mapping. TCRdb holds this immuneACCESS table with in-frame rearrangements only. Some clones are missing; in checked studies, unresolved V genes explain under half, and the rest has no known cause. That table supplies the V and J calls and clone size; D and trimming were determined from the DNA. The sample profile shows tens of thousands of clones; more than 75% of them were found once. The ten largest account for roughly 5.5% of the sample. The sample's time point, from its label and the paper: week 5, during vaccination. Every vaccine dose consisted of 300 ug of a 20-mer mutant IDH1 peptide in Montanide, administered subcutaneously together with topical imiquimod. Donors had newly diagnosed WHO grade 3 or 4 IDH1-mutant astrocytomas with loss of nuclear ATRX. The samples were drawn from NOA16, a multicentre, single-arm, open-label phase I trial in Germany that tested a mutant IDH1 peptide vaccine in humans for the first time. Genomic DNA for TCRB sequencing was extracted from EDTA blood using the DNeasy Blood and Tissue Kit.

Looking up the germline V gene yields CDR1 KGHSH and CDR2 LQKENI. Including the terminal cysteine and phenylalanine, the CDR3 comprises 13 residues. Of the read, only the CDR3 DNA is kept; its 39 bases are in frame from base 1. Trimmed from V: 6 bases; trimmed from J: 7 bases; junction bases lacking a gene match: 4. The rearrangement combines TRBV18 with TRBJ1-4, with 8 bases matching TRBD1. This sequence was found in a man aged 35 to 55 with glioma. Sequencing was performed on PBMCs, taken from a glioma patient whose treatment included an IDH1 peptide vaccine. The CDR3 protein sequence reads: CASSPDRGEKLFF. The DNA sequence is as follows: TGTGCCAGCTCGCCCGACAGGGGTGAAAAACTGTTTTTT.